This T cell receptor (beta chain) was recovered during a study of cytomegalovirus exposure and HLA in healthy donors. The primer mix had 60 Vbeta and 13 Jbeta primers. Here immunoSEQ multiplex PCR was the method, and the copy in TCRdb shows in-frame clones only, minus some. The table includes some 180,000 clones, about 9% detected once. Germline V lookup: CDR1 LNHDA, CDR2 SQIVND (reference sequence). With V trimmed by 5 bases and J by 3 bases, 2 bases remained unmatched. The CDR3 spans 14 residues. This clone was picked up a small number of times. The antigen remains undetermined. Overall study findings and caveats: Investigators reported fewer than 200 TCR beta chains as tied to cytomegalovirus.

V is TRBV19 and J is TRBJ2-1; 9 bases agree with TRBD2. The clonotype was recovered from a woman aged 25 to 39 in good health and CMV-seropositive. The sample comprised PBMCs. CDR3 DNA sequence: TGTGCCAGTAGTTTAGCGGGAGTCTACAATGAGCAGTTCTTC. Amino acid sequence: CASSLAGVYNEQFF.